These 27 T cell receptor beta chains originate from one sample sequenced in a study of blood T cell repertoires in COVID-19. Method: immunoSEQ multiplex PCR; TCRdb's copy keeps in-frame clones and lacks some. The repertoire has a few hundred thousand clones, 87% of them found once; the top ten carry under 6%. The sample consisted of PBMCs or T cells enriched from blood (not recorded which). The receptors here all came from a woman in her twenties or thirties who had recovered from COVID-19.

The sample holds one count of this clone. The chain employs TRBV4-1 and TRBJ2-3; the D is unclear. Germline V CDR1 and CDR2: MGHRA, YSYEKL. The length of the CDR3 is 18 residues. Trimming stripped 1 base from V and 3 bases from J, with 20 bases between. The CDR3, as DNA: TGCGCCAGCAGCCAAGTCTGGGTCTCGGGTGCGTCGACAGATACGCAGTATTTT. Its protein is CASSQVWVSGASTDTQYF.

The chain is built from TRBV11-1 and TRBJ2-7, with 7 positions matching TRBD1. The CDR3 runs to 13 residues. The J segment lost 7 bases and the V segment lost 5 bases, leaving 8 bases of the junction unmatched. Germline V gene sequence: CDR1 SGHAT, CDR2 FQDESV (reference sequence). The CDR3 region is CASSDYRGREQYF. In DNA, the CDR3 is TGTGCCAGCAGCGATTACAGGGGACGGGAGCAGTACTTC. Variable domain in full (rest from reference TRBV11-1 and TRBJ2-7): EAEVAQSPRYKITEKSQAVAFWCDPISGHATLYWYRQILGQGPELLVQFQDESVVDDSQLPKDRFSAERLKGVDSTLKIQPAELGDSAMYLCASSDYRGREQYFGPGTRLTVT.

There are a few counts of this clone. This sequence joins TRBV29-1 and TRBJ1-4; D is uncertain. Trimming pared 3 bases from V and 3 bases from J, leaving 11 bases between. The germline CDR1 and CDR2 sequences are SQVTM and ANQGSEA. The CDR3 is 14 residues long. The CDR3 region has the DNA TGCAGCGTTGAGGTACGGGAGCCTAATGAAAAACTGTTTTTT. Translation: CSVEVREPNEKLFF.

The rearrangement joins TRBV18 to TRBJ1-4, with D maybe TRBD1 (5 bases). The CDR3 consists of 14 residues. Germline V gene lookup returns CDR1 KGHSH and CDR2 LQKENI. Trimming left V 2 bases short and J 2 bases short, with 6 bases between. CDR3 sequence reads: CASSPGATNEKLFF. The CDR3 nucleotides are TGTGCCAGCTCACCAGGGGCCACTAATGAAAAACTGTTTTTT.

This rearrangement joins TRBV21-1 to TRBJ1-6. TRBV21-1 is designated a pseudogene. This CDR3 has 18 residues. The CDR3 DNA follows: TGTGCCAGCAGCGCTTTAGGGAGGTGGAGGTCCTATAATTCACCCCTCCACTTT. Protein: CASSALGRWRSYNSPLHF.

The DNA of the CDR3 is TGTGCCAGCAGGTTGGTCCAGAACTATGGCTACACCTTC. This encodes CASRLVQNYGYTF. The V and J genes are TRBV2 and TRBJ1-2; no definite D call. Germline loops: CDR1 SNHLY, CDR2 FYNNEI. The CDR3 has 13 residues. V lost 6 bases and J lost 2, with 10 bases in between.

In DNA, the CDR3 is TGTGCCAGCAGCCAACTTACCGGGACAGGGAACACTGAAGCTTTCTTT. Amino acid sequence: CASSQLTGTGNTEAFF. The V call is TRBV3-1 (or the pseudogene TRBV3-2), the J call TRBJ1-1; 8 nucleotides line up with TRBD1. The V gene end was trimmed by 2 bases and the J gene end by 1 base; junction bases not matched to a gene: 6. The CDR3 length is 16 residues. Germline CDR1 reads LGHDT; CDR2 reads YNNKEL (reference sequence).

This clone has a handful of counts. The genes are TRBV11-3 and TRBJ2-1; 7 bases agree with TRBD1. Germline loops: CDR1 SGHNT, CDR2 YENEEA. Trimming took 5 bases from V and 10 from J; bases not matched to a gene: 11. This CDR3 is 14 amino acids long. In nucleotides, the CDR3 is TGTGCCAGCAGCCCGGGACAGACCACAGAGGAGCAGTTCTTC. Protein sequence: CASSPGQTTEEQFF.

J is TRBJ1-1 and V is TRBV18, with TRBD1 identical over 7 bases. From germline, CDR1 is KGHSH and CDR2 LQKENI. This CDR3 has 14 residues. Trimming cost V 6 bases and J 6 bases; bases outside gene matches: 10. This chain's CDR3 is CASSSGQAMAEAFF. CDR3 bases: TGTGCCAGCTCGTCCGGACAGGCAATGGCTGAAGCTTTCTTT.

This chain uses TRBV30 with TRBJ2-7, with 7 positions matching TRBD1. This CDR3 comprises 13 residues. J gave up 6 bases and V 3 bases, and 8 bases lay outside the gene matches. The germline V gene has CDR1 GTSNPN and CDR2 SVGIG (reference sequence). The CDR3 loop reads CAWSKGGATEQYF. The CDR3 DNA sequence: TGTGCCTGGAGCAAAGGGGGCGCAACCGAGCAGTACTTC. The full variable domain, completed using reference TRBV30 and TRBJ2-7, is SQTIHQWPATLVQPVGSPLSLECTVEGTSNPNLYWYRQAAGRGLQLLFYSVGIGQISSEVPQNLSASRPQDRQFILSSKKLLLSDSGFYLCAWSKGGATEQYFGPGTRLTVT.

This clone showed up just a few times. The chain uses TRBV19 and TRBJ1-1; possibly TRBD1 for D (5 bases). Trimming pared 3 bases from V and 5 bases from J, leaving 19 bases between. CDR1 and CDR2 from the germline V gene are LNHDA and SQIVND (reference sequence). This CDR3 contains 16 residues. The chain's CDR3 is CASSIGSALGGTEAFF. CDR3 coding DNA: TGTGCCAGTAGTATCGGTTCGGCGCTCGGGGGGACTGAAGCTTTCTTT.

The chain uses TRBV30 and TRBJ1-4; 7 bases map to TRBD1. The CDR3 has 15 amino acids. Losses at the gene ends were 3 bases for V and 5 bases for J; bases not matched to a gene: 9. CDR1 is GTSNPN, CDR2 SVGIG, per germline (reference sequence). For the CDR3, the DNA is TGTGCCTGGAGACCGGGACAGAAGTCCAATGAAAAACTGTTTTTT. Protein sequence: CAWRPGQKSNEKLFF.

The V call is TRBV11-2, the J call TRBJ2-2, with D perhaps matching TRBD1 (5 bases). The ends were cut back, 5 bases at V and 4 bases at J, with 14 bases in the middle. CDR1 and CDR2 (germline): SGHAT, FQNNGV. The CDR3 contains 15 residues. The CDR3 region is CASSQAGAATGELFF. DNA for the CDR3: TGTGCCAGCAGCCAAGCTGGGGCGGCCACCGGGGAGCTGTTTTTT.

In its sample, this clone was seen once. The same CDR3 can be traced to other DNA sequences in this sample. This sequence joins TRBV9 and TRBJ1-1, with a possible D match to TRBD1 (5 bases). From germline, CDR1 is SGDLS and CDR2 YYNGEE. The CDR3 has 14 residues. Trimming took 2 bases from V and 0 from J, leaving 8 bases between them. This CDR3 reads CASSVGHLNTEAFF. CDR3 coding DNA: TGTGCCAGCAGCGTCGGACACCTGAACACTGAAGCTTTCTTT.

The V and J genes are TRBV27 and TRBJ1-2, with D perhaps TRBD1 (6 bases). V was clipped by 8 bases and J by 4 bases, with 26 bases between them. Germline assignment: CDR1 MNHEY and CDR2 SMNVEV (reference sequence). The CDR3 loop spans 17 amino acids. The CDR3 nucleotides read TGTGCCAGCTGGGGCCCCAGGGGCACGACAGGCATCTATGGCTACACCTTC. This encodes CASWGPRGTTGIYGYTF.

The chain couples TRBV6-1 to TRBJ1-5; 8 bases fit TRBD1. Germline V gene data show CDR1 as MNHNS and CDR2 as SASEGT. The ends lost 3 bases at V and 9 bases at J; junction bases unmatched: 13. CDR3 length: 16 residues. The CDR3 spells CASSELRTGIMRPQHF. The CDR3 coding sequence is TGTGCCAGCAGTGAGCTTAGGACAGGGATCATGAGGCCCCAGCATTTT.

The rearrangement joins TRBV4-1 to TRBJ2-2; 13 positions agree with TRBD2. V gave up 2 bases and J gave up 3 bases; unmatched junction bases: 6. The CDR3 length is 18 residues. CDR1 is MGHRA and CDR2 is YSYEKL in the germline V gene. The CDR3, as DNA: TGCGCCAGCAGCCAAACCACCGGACTAGCGGGGGACACCGGGGAGCTGTTTTTT. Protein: CASSQTTGLAGDTGELFF.

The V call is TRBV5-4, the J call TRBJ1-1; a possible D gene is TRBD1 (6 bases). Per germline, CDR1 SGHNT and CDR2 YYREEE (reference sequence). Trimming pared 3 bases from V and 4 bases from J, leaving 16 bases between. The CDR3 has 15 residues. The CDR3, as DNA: TGTGCCAGCAGCTACGAACAGGGACGCCGCACTGAAGCTTTCTTT. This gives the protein CASSYEQGRRTEAFF.

This CDR3 reads CASSQDHAIQPNTIYF. The CDR3 region has the DNA TGTGCCAGCAGCCAAGATCATGCGATCCAACCAAACACCATATATTTT. The chain carries TRBV4-2 and TRBJ1-3; D is uncertain. This CDR3 region has 16 residues. CDR1 and CDR2 from the germline V gene are LGHNA and YNFKEQ. The ends were cut back, 0 bases at V and 6 bases at J, with 15 bases in the middle.

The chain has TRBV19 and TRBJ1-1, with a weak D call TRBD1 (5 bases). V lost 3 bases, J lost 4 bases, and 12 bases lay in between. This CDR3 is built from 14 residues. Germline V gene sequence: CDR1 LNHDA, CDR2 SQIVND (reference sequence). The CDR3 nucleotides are TGTGCCAGTAGTATCATGGGGCCAGCCACTGAAGCTTTCTTT. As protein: CASSIMGPATEAFF.

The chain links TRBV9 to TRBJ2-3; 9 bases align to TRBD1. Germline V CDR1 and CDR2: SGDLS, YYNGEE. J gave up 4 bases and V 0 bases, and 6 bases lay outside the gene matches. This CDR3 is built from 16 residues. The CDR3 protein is CASSVGNTGGADTQYF. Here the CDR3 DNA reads TGTGCCAGCAGCGTAGGGAACACAGGGGGCGCAGATACGCAGTATTTT.

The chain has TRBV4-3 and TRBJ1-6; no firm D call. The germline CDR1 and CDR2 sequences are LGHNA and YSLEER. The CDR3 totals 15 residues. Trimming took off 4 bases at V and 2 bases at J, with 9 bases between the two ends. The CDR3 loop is CASSPRFAYNSPLHF. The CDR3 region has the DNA TGCGCCAGCAGCCCCAGGTTCGCCTATAATTCACCCCTCCACTTT.

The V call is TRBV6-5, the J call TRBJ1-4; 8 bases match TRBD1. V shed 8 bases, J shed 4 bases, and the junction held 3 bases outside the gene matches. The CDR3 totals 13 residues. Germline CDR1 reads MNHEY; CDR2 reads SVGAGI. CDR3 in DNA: TGTGCCAGCGGGGACAGGAATAATGAAAAACTGTTTTTT. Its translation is CASGDRNNEKLFF.

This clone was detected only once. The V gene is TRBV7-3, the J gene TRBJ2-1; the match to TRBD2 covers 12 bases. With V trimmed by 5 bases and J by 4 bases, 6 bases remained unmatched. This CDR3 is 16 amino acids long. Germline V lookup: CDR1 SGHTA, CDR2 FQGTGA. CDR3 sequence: CASSPSGGALYNEQFF. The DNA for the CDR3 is TGTGCCAGCAGCCCTAGCGGGGGGGCATTGTACAATGAGCAGTTCTTC.

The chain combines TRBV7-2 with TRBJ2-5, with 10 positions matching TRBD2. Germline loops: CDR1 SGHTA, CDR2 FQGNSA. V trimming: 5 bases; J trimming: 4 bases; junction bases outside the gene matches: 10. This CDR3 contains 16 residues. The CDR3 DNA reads TGTGCCAGCAGCGCGGGGGCGGGACTAGCGCTAGAGACCCAGTACTTC. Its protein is CASSAGAGLALETQYF.

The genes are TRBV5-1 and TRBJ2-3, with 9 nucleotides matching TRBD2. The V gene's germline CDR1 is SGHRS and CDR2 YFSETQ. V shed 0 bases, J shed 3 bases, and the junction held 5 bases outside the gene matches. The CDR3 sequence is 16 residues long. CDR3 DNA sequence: TGCGCCAGCAGCTTGGCCCTAGCGGGGAGGACAGATACGCAGTATTTT. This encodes CASSLALAGRTDTQYF.

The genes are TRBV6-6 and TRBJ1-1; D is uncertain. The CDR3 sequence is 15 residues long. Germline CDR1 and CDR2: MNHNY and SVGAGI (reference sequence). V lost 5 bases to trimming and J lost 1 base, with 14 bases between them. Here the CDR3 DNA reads TGTGCCAGCAGTCTGTCGGCAGCGAGGAACACTGAAGCTTTCTTT. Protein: CASSLSAARNTEAFF.